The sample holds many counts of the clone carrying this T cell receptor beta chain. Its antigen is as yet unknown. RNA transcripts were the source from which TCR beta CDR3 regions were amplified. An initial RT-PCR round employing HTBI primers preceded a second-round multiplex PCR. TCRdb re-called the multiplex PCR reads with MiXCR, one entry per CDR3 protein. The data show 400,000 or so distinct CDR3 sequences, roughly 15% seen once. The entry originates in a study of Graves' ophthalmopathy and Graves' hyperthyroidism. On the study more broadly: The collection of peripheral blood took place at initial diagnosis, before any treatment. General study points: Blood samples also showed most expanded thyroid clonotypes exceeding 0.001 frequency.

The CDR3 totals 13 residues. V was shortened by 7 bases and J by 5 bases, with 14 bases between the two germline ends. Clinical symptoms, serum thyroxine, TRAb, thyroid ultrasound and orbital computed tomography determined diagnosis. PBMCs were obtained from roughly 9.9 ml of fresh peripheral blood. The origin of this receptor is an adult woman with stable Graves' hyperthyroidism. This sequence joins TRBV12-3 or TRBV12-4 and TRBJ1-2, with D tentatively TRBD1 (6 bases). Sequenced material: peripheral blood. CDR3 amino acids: CASTSTGEYGYTF. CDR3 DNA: TGTGCCAGCACTTCGACAGGAGAGTATGGCTACACCTTC.